Sequencing of this TCR beta chain was carried out in a study of shared clonotypes between healthy human individuals. The repertoire was sequenced with immunoSEQ multiplex PCR; TCRdb's copy has only in-frame clones and lacks some. Of around 2.1 million clones in the sample, nearly 97% were seen once. This CDR3 contains 21 residues. Germline V gene lookup returns CDR1 SGHRS and CDR2 YFSETQ. Trimming took off 0 bases at V and 4 bases at J, with 31 bases between the two ends. Study outcomes and limitations: Relative to clonotypes present in all four donors, those not shared had lower generation probabilities.

In regard to this clone: Its matching antigen is unknown.

The sample taken for sequencing was naive CD4+ T cells sorted from blood. Subset reported: CD45RA+ positively selected. The gene calls are TRBV5-1 and TRBJ1-2; D remains unclear. This TCR derives from a man aged 18 to 30 in good health. The CDR3 DNA reads TGCGCCAGCAGCTTGGACGCGTTTGAAGGGCAACTTTCTTTGGGGATCTATGGCTACACCTTC. The encoded protein is CASSLDAFEGQLSLGIYGYTF. Using reference TRBV5-1 and TRBJ1-2 for the parts outside the CDR3, the full variable domain is KAGVTQTPRYLIKTRGQQVTLSCSPISGHRSVSWYQQTPGQGLQFLFEYFSETQRNKGNFPGRFSGRQFSNSRSEMNVSTLELGDSALYLCASSLDAFEGQLSLGIYGYTFGSGTRLTVV.